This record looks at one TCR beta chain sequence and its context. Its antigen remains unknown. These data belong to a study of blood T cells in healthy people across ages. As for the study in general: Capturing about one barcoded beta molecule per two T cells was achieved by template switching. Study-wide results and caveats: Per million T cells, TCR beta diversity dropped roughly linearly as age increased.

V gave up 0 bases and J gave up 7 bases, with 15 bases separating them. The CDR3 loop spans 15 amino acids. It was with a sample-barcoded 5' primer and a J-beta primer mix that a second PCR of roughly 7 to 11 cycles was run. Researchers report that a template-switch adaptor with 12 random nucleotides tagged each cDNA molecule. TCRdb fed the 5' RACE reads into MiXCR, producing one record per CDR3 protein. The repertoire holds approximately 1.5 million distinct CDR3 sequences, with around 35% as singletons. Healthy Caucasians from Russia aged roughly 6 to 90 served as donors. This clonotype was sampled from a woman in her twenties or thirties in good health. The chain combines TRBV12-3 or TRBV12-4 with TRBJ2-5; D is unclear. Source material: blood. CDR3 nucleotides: TGTGCCAGCAGTTTAGCGGAGACGCCTAAAGGGACCCAGTACTTC. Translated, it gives CASSLAETPKGTQYF.